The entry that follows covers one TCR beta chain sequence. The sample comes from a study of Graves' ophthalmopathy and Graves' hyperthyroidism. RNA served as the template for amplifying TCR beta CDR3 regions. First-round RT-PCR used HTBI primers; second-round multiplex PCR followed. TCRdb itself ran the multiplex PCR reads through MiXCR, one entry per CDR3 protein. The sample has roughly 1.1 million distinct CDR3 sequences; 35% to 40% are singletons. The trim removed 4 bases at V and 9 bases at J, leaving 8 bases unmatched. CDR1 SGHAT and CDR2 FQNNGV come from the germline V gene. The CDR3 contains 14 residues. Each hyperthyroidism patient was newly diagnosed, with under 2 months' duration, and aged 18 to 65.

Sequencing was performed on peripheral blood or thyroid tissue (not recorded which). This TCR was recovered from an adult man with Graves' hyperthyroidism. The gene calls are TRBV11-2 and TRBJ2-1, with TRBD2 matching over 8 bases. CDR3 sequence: CASSSKAGGGEQFF. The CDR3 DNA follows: TGTGCCAGCAGCTCCAAGGCGGGAGGAGGTGAGCAGTTCTTC.